These T cell receptor beta chains were read from a single sample in a study of Ad26.COV2.S vaccination and SARS-CoV-2 variants. Using immunoSEQ multiplex PCR, the repertoire was profiled, and TCRdb retains in-frame clones only, with some absent. Of about 280,000 clones in the sample, around 87% were seen once. The source material was peripheral blood, sampled in a trial of Ad26.COV2.S vaccine versus placebo. These receptor sequences come from a person between 18 and 65 years old who received the Ad26.COV2.S COVID-19 vaccine or a placebo. Each CDR3 is given with its conserved first and last residue. The D gene is left open where the match is weak. Not every row has a clone size; where given, it reads once, few, many or a size class.

V gene,D gene,J gene,clone size,CDR3 DNA,CDR3 protein
TRBV7-6,-,TRBJ1-3,-,TGTGCCAGCAGCTTAGGTGACGGTGGAAACACCATATATTTT,CASSLGDGGNTIYF
TRBV7-7,-,TRBJ2-1,-,TGTGCCAGCAGCTTAGCGGCCTCCAATGAGCAGTTCTTC,CASSLAASNEQFF
TRBV19,-,TRBJ2-5,-,TGTGCCAGTAGTATAGTCAGTGGCAGGGGTTTCGAGACCCAGTACTTC,CASSIVSGRGFETQYF
TRBV7-9,TRBD1,TRBJ2-1,few,TGTGCCAGCAGCTTAGGGGACAGGACCCGCCTTGAGCAGTTCTTC,CASSLGDRTRLEQFF
TRBV18,-,TRBJ2-7,-,TGTGCCAGCTCGAAGGTGGAGAGGGACGAGCAGTACTTC,CASSKVERDEQYF
TRBV19,TRBD1,TRBJ1-3,-,TGTGCCAGTAGTACACTACAGGGGAAAGAATCTGGAAACACCATATATTTT,CASSTLQGKESGNTIYF
TRBV4-2,-,TRBJ2-2,-,TGTGCCAGCAGCCAACCTGGAGAAAACACCGGGGAGCTGTTTTTT,CASSQPGENTGELFF
TRBV7-9,TRBD1,TRBJ1-2,-,TGTGCCACCTCCGAAGGGGGCGCGTATGGCTACACCTTC,CATSEGGAYGYTF
TRBV29-1,TRBD1,TRBJ2-5,-,TGCAGCGCCACCGGGACAGGGGGCCCGGAGACCCAGTACTTC,CSATGTGGPETQYF
TRBV7-3,-,TRBJ1-6,few,TGTGCCAGCAGCTCCCGACAGTCATCACCCCTCCACTTT,CASSSRQSSPLHF
TRBV5-6,TRBD1,TRBJ1-3,-,TGTGCCAGCAGCTTACCGGGACAGGGTGTTGGAAACACCATATATTTT,CASSLPGQGVGNTIYF
TRBV30,TRBD2,TRBJ2-1,-,TGTGCCTGGAGTGTCGGGACTAGTAGCAATGAGCAGTTCTTC,CAWSVGTSSNEQFF
TRBV5-8,TRBD2,TRBJ2-1,once,TGTGCCAGCAGCTGGGGGGGTTCGAGCGGGAGGGTCAGAAATGAGCAGTTCTTC,CASSWGGSSGRVRNEQFF
TRBV6-2/TRBV6-3,TRBD2,TRBJ2-3,few,TGTGCCAGCAGTTACGCACTAGCGGGGGTCCTCGATACGCAGTATTTT,CASSYALAGVLDTQYF
TRBV12-3/TRBV12-4,-,TRBJ2-7,-,TGTGCCAGCAGACTAGCAGGGTACGAGCAGTACTTC,CASRLAGYEQYF
TRBV2,-,TRBJ1-1,few,TGTGCCACCAGGAAGAGGGAGGGGACTGAAGCTTTCTTT,CATRKREGTEAFF
TRBV5-1,-,TRBJ2-6,-,TGCGCCAGCAGCCCCACCGACCTAGGAGGGGCCAACGTCCTGACTTTC,CASSPTDLGGANVLTF
TRBV4-3,-,TRBJ1-4,once,TGCGCCAGCAGCCAAGATCGCGGCGGGGCGTCTGGGGAAAAACTGTTTTTT,CASSQDRGGASGEKLFF
TRBV30,TRBD1,TRBJ1-2,once,TGTGCCTGGAGTACAGGGGGTGTCGGCTACACCTTC,CAWSTGGVGYTF
TRBV2,-,TRBJ1-1,once,TGTGCCAGCAGTGACGCCTTGAACACTGAAGCTTTCTTT,CASSDALNTEAFF
TRBV11-1,-,TRBJ1-2,-,TGTGCCAGCAGCTGGGACCGCTCCGACTATGGCTACACCTTC,CASSWDRSDYGYTF
TRBV15,-,TRBJ2-1,-,TGTGCCACCAGCAGAGGAGGCCACAATGAGCAGTTCTTC,CATSRGGHNEQFF
TRBV19,TRBD1,TRBJ1-1,-,TGTGCCAGTAGTATCCGGACAGGCACTGAAGCTTTCTTT,CASSIRTGTEAFF
TRBV2,-,TRBJ1-3,-,TGTGCCGGGACATGGAGCTCTGGAAACACCATATATTTT,CAGTWSSGNTIYF
TRBV7-3,-,TRBJ1-1,-,TGTGCCAGCAGCCCGAACAGGGACACTGAAGCTTTCTTT,CASSPNRDTEAFF
TRBV15,-,TRBJ1-2,-,TGTGCCACCAGCAGAGGTGAGGGGGGTACCTACACCTTC,CATSRGEGGTYTF
TRBV6-5,-,TRBJ2-5,few,TGTGCCAGCAGCATCGGACTAAGGCGGGAGACCCAGTACTTC,CASSIGLRRETQYF
TRBV5-1,TRBD1,TRBJ2-1,-,TGCGCCAGCAGCCAGGGACAGGCACACAATGAGCAGTTCTTC,CASSQGQAHNEQFF
TRBV4-3,-,TRBJ2-3,-,TGCGCCAGCAGCCAAACCCAAAGCTCGGCCGATACGCAGTATTTT,CASSQTQSSADTQYF
TRBV6-6,TRBD1,TRBJ1-1,few,TGTGCCAGCAGTCCGATTGGGGACAGGGCCTTGGGCACTGAAGCTTTCTTT,CASSPIGDRALGTEAFF
TRBV3-1/TRBV3-2,TRBD1,TRBJ1-2,-,TGTGCCAGCAGCCAACACTACAAGGGGACAGGGGGTTCCTATGGCTACACCTTC,CASSQHYKGTGGSYGYTF
TRBV27,TRBD1,TRBJ2-1,-,TGTGCCAGCAGCCGGGACAGGGGCGTGGGGCAGTTCTTC,CASSRDRGVGQFF
TRBV5-6,TRBD1,TRBJ1-5,few,TGTGCCAGCAGCTTTAGGGACAGGGCACATCAGCCCCAGCATTTT,CASSFRDRAHQPQHF
TRBV5-1,TRBD1,TRBJ1-1,-,TGCGCCAGCAGCTTGGCAGGGGGCAAGGAAGCTTTCTTT,CASSLAGGKEAFF